This TCR beta chain emerged from a study of technical replicates of blood from several donors. From germline, CDR1 is LNHDA and CDR2 SQIVND (reference sequence). Germline trimming cut 7 bases from V and 6 bases from J; bases unmatched to any gene: 10. The CDR3 runs to 15 residues. Method: immunoSEQ multiplex PCR; TCRdb's copy keeps in-frame clones and lacks some. In the table there are nearly 80,000 clones, around 92% of which are singletons. Sequencing was carried out using T cells isolated from PBMCs. This chain connects TRBV19 to TRBJ2-1, with TRBD2 identical over 9 bases. The clonotype was recovered from a human donor in good health. The CDR3 protein is CASTDFSGSGNEQFF. The CDR3 DNA follows: TGTGCCAGTACCGATTTTAGCGGGAGCGGCAATGAGCAGTTCTTC. Full variable domain (missing parts from reference TRBV19 and TRBJ2-1): DGGITQSPKYLFRKEGQNVTLSCEQNLNHDAMYWYRQDPGQGLRLIYYSQIVNDFQKGDIAEGYSVSREKKESFPLTVTSAQKNPTAFYLCASTDFSGSGNEQFFGPGTRLTVL.